This TCR beta chain was captured in a study of T cell clonotyping in hematopoietic cell transplantation. The overall study: Recipients' pretransplant samples followed cytoreduction.

Trimming removed 8 bases from V and 0 bases from J, with 13 bases in between. Germline V lookup: CDR1 GTSNPN, CDR2 SVGIG (reference sequence). The CDR3 spans 14 residues. Time point described: recipient sample about 28 days before transplant, after cytoreduction. The data were produced by immunoSEQ multiplex PCR, yet TCRdb's version contains in-frame clones alone and is incomplete. Found here are tens of thousands of clones, roughly 95% of them singletons; the top ten hold roughly 1.5%. This clonotype originated in a woman in her 50s with acute myeloid leukemia. Some clones in this sample may be carry-over from other donors' samples. V is TRBV30 and J is TRBJ2-2, with a weak D call TRBD1 (6 bases). This sample comprised peripheral blood mononuclear cells, obtained before stem cell transplant. The DNA of the CDR3 is TGTGCCGGACGACAGGCCGCGAACACCGGGGAGCTGTTTTTT. Residues: CAGRQAANTGELFF.